This T cell receptor beta chain was recovered during a study of T cells after somatic rescue of genetic block. Trimming removed 4 bases at V and 2 bases at J, with 10 bases between. Germline V gives CDR1 MRHNA, CDR2 SNTAGT. The CDR3 has 14 residues. Some clones are missing from TCRdb's copy, which holds only in-frame ones; the method was immunoSEQ multiplex PCR. The sample holds 110,000 or so clones; about 90% are singletons and the top ten take over 1.1%. The sequence came from a woman between 18 and 30 years old. The rearrangement uses TRBV6-4 and TRBJ2-3; D call uncertain. The sample was peripheral blood mononuclear cells (PBMCs). The CDR3 nucleotides read TGTGCCAGCAGTGGTGACACCAACACAGATACGCAGTATTTT. Translated, it gives CASSGDTNTDTQYF.